What follows are 15 T cell receptor beta chains derived from one specimen sequenced in a study of blood T cells in healthy people across ages. A second PCR, run for about 7 to 11 cycles, used a sample-barcoded 5' primer plus a J-beta primer mix. One entry per CDR3 protein, called by TCRdb with MiXCR from the 5' RACE reads. This sample yields some 640,000 distinct CDR3 sequences, of which around 45% are seen a single time; roughly 31% belongs to the top ten. The sample comprised blood. These receptors all stem from a woman aged 60-70 years in good health.

This clonotype was seen a handful of times. Mismatch with germline at one junction end may stem from a read error. This chain connects TRBV28 to TRBJ2-7, with 10 bases aligning to TRBD2. The length of the CDR3 is 15 residues. Germline-derived CDR1 and CDR2 are MDHEN and SYDVKM. The CDR3 nucleotides are TGTGCCAGCAGTCTATGGACTAGCGGAAACTACGAGCAGTACTTC. Amino acid sequence: CASSLWTSGNYEQYF.

The genes are TRBV27 and TRBJ1-5; TRBD1 matches 7 bases. J lost 5 bases, V lost 0 bases, and 7 bases had no gene match. From germline, CDR1 is MNHEY and CDR2 SMNVEV (reference sequence). CDR3 length: 16 residues. CDR3 loop: CASSLSAGGLDQPQHF. CDR3 nucleotide sequence: TGTGCCAGCAGTTTATCGGCAGGGGGGTTGGATCAGCCCCAGCATTTT.

V gene TRBV29-1 combines with J gene TRBJ2-3; D unresolved. This CDR3 is built from 12 residues. Germline V gives CDR1 SQVTM, CDR2 ANQGSEA. Trimming pared 1 base from V and 3 bases from J, leaving 5 bases between. CDR3 sequence reads: CSVEVLTDTQYF. CDR3 bases: TGCAGCGTTGAAGTTTTGACAGATACGCAGTATTTT.

This clonotype has only a few counts. The V gene is TRBV28, the J gene TRBJ2-5; 9 bases are shared with TRBD2. The J call may not be correct, given that the DNA end is closer to TRBJ2-7. The CDR3 runs to 15 residues. The germline V gene encodes CDR1 MDHEN and CDR2 SYDVKM. CDR3 nucleotides: TGTGCCAGCAGTTACGTTAGCGGGAGATGGGGCGAGCAGTACTTC. Translated: CASSYVSGRWGEQYF.

CDR3 in amino acids: CASSQGGKGAGELFF. The CDR3 DNA sequence: TGTGCCAGCAGCCAAGGCGGGAAGGGCGCCGGGGAGCTGTTTTTT. The chain carries TRBV14 and TRBJ2-2, with D possibly TRBD2 on 6 matching bases. Trimming pared 1 base from V and 6 bases from J, leaving 12 bases between. CDR3 length: 15 residues. CDR1 is SGHDN and CDR2 is FVKESK in the germline V gene.

This clonotype was observed a few times. The chain employs TRBV7-9 and TRBJ2-7; 7 bases match TRBD1. The CDR3 spans 15 residues. Germline CDR1 SEHNR, CDR2 FQNEAQ (reference sequence). V was clipped by 0 bases and J by 4 bases; unmatched bases: 6. The DNA of the CDR3 is TGTGCCAGCAGCTTAGCCGAGACAGGGAATTACGAGCAGTACTTC. Amino acids: CASSLAETGNYEQYF.

This clonotype was detected only a few times. This rearrangement joins TRBV6-2 or TRBV6-3 to TRBJ2-7; no clear D. CDR1 is MNHEY, CDR2 SVGEGT, per germline. V was pared by 2 bases and J by 2 bases, with 13 bases between. This CDR3 is built from 15 residues. CDR3 protein: CASSYRLQQAYEQYF. The CDR3 region has the DNA TGTGCCAGCAGTTACCGACTCCAGCAGGCCTACGAGCAGTACTTC.

This clonotype was seen more than once but under ten times. The rearrangement uses TRBV12-3 or TRBV12-4 and TRBJ2-1; D is tentatively TRBD1 or TRBD2 (5 bases each). The CDR3 is 12 amino acids. Trimming pared 6 bases from V and 5 bases from J, leaving 8 bases between. The CDR3 bases are TGTGCCAGCAGCTGGGACGACAATGAGCAGTTCTTC. Amino acids: CASSWDDNEQFF.

This clonotype was detected ten times or more. The genes are TRBV20-1 and TRBJ1-2; D call uncertain. CDR3 length: 16 residues. CDR1 is DFQATT and CDR2 is SNEGSKA in the germline V gene (reference sequence). DNA of the CDR3: TGCAGCGTTAACCCACGTCGGGAGGGCGGTAACTATGGCTACACCTTC. This encodes CSVNPRREGGNYGYTF.

This clonotype was recorded only once. The CDR3 sequence: CSARGPRSQETQYF. For the CDR3, the DNA is TGCAGTGCTAGAGGCCCTCGAAGCCAGGAGACCCAGTACTTC. The V call is TRBV20-1, the J call TRBJ2-5; D gene ambiguous. Germline CDR1 reads DFQATT; CDR2 reads SNEGSKA (reference sequence). Deletions cut 1 base from V and 5 bases from J, with 14 bases between. The CDR3 loop spans 14 amino acids.

This clonotype was seen once. The rearrangement uses TRBV20-1 and TRBJ2-4, with D possibly matching TRBD1 (5 bases). TRBJ2-7 explains the end of the DNA better; the J call may be wrong. The CDR3 is 12 amino acids. Germline assignment: CDR1 DFQATT and CDR2 SNEGSKA (reference sequence). The CDR3 reads CSAYLRGSEQYF. CDR3 nucleotide sequence: TGCAGTGCTTATCTTAGGGGTAGCGAGCAGTACTTC.

Comments on this clonotype: An end of the junction differs from the germline gene, which may be a read error. The rearrangement uses TRBV27 and TRBJ2-1; the match to TRBD1 covers 7 bases. Germline CDR1 MNHEY, CDR2 SMNVEV (reference sequence). This CDR3 contains 17 residues. In nucleotides, the CDR3 is TGTGCCAGCAGATTATCCCGACCGAGCGACAGGGCTGATGAGCAGTTCTTC. Its protein product is CASRLSRPSDRADEQFF.

This clonotype was picked up many times. This clone may be a read error of a much larger clone one base away. V gene TRBV2 combines with J gene TRBJ2-1; 10 bases fit TRBD2. Judging by the DNA end, TRBJ2-7 fits better; the J call may be wrong. The germline CDR1 and CDR2 sequences are SNHLY and FYNNEI. This CDR3 has 16 amino acids. The CDR3 region is CASSEEAGGAYNEQYF. The CDR3 nucleotides read TGTGCCAGCAGTGAAGAAGCGGGAGGGGCCTACAATGAGCAGTACTTC.

The chain has TRBV5-1 and TRBJ2-3; D gene ambiguous. Germline CDR1 and CDR2: SGHRS and YFSETQ. The CDR3 is 14 amino acids. The V end was cut by 4 bases, the J end by 4 bases, with 13 bases between. The CDR3 bases are TGCGCCAGCAGCCCGTACCTAAGCGCAGATACGCAGTATTTT. Encoded protein: CASSPYLSADTQYF.

This clonotype was detected only a few times. The chain employs TRBV3-1 and TRBJ1-2, with 9 bases that match TRBD1. V was clipped by 3 bases and J by 6 bases; unmatched bases: 8. The CDR3 totals 15 residues. CDR1 is LGHDT and CDR2 is YNNKEL in the germline V gene (reference sequence). The CDR3 loop reads CASSHRGTGPDGYTF. CDR3 nucleotides: TGTGCCAGCAGCCATCGAGGGACAGGGCCGGATGGCTACACCTTC.